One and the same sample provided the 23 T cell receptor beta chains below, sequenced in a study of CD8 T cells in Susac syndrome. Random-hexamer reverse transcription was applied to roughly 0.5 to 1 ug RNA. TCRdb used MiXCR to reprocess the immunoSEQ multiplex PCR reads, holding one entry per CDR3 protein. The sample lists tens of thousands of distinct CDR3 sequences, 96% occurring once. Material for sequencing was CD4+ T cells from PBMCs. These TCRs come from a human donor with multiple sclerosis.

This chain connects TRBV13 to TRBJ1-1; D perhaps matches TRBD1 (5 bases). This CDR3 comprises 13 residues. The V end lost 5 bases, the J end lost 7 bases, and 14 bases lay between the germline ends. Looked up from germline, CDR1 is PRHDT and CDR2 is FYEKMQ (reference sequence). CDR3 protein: CASSLLGGGEAFF. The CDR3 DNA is TGTGCCAGCAGCCTGCTGGGGGGTGGTGAAGCTTTCTTT. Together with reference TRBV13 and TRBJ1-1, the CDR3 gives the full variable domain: AAGVIQSPRHLIKEKRETATLKCYPIPRHDTVYWYQQGPGQDPQFLISFYEKMQSDKGSIPDRFSAQQFSDYHSELNMSSLELGDSALYFCASSLLGGGEAFFGQGTRLTVV.

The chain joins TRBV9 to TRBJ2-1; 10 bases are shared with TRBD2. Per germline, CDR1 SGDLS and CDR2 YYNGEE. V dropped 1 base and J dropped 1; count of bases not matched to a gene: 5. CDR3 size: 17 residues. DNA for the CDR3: TGTGCCAGCAGCGTAACGGCTAGCGGGGGTTCCTACAATGAGCAGTTCTTC. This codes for CASSVTASGGSYNEQFF.

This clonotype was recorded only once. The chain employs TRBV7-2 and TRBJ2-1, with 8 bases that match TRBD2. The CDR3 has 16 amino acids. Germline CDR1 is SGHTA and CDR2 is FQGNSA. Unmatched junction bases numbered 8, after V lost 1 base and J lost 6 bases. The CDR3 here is CASSLVSGGAVNEQFF. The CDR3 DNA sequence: TGTGCCAGCAGCTTAGTTTCCGGGGGGGCCGTCAATGAGCAGTTCTTC. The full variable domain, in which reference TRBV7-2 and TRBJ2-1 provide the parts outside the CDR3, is GAGVSQSPSNKVTEKGKDVELRCDPISGHTALYWYRQSLGQGLEFLIYFQGNSAPDKSGLPSDRFSAERTGGSVSTLTIQRTQQEDSAVYLCASSLVSGGAVNEQFFGPGTRLTVL.

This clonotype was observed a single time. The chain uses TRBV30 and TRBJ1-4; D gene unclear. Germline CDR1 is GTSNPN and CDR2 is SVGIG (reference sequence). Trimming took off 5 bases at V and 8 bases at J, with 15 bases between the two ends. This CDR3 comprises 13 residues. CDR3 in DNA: TGTGCCTGGGCTGGGATCAAAAGGGAAAAACTGTTTTTT. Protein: CAWAGIKREKLFF. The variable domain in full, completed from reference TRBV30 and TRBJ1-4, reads SQTIHQWPATLVQPVGSPLSLECTVEGTSNPNLYWYRQAAGRGLQLLFYSVGIGQISSEVPQNLSASRPQDRQFILSSKKLLLSDSGFYLCAWAGIKREKLFFGSGTQLSVL.

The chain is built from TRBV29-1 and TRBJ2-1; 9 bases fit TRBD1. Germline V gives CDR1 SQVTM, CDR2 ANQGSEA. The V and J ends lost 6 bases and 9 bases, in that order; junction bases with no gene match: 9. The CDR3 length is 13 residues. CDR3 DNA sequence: TGCAGCGTCGCCCGGACAGGGGACGGTGAGCAGTTCTTC. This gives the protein CSVARTGDGEQFF.

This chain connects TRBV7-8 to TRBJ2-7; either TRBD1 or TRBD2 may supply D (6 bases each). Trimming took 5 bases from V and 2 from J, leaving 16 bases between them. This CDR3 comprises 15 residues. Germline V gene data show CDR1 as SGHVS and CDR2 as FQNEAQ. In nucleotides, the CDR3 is TGTGCCAGCAGCCAGGGCGGGACAAGACCCTACGAGCAGTACTTC. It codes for CASSQGGTRPYEQYF.

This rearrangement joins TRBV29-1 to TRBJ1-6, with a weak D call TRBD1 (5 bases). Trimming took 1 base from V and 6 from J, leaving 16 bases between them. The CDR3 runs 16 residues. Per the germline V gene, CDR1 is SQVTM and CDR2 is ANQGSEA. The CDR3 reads CSVEGDRKPFNSPLHF. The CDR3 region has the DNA TGCAGCGTTGAAGGGGACCGAAAACCTTTTAATTCACCCCTCCACTTT.

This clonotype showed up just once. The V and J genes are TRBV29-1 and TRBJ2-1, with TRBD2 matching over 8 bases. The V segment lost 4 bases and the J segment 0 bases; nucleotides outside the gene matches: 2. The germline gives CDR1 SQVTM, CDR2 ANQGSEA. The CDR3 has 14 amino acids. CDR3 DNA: TGCAGCGTTGCGGGAGGGAGCTCCTACAATGAGCAGTTCTTC. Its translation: CSVAGGSSYNEQFF.

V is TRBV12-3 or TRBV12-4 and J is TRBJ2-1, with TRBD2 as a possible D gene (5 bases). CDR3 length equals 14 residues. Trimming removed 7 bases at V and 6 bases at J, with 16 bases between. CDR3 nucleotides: TGTGCCAGCACCGCAGTCACTAGGGTCAATGAGCAGTTCTTC. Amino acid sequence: CASTAVTRVNEQFF.

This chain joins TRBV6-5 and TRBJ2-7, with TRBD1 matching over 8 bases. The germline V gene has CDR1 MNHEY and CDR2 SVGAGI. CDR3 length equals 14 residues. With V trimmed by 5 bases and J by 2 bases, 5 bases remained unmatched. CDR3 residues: CASSTGGGTYEQYF. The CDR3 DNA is TGTGCCAGCAGTACAGGGGGTGGCACCTACGAGCAGTACTTC.

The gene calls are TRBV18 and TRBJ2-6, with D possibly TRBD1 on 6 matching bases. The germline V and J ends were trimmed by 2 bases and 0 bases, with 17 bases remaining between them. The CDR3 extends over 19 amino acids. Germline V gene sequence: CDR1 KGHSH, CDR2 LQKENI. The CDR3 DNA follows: TGTGCCAGCTCACCAATTGTTACAGGGATACTCTCTGGGGCCAACGTCCTGACTTTC. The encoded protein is CASSPIVTGILSGANVLTF.

The CDR3 loop is CASRSNRGPDNSPLHF. The CDR3 DNA follows: TGTGCCAGCAGAAGTAACAGGGGGCCAGATAATTCACCCCTCCACTTT. The chain joins TRBV6-1 to TRBJ1-6, with 9 nucleotides matching TRBD1. This CDR3 has 16 residues. With V trimmed by 6 bases and J by 5 bases, 8 bases remained unmatched. Germline CDR1 MNHNS, CDR2 SASEGT.

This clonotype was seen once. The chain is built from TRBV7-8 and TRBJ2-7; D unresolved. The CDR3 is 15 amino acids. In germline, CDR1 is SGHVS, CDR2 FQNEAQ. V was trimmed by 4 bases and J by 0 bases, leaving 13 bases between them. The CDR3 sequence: CASSSRTESSYEQYF. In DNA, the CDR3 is TGTGCCAGCAGCTCCCGGACGGAGAGCTCCTACGAGCAGTACTTC.

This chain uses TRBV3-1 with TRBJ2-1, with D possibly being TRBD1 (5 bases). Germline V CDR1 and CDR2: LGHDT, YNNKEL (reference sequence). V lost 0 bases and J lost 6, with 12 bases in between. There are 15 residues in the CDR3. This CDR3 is CASSQDRQGFNEQFF. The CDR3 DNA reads TGTGCCAGCAGCCAAGACAGGCAGGGTTTCAATGAGCAGTTCTTC.

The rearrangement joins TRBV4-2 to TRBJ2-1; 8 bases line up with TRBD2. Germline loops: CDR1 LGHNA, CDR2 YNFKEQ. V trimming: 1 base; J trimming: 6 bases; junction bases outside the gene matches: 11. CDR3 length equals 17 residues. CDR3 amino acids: CASSQGGGIAGINEQFF. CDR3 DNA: TGTGCCAGCAGCCAAGGAGGGGGGATAGCGGGGATCAATGAGCAGTTCTTC.

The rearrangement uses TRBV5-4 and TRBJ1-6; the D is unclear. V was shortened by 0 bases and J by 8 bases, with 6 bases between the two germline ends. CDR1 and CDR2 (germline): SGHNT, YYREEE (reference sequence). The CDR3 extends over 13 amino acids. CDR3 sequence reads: CASSLGVDSPLHF. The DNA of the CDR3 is TGTGCCAGCAGCTTGGGGGTGGATTCACCCCTCCACTTT.

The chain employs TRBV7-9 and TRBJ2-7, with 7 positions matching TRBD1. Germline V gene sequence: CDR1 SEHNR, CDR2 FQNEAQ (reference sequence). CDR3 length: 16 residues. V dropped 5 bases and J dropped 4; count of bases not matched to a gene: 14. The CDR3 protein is CASSKIPGQSVYEQYF. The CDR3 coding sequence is TGTGCCAGCAGCAAAATACCGGGACAGAGTGTTTACGAGCAGTACTTC.

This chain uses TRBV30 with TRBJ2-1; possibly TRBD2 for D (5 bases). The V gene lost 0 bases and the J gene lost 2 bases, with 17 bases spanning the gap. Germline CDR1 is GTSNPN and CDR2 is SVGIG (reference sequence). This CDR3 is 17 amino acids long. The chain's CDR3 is CAWSVRVGVKAYNEQFF. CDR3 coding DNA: TGTGCCTGGAGTGTCCGAGTCGGGGTCAAGGCCTACAATGAGCAGTTCTTC.

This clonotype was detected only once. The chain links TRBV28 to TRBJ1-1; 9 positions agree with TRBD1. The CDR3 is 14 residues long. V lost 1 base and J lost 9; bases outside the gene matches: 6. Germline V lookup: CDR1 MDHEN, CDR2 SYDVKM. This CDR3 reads CASSLYGQGRQAFF. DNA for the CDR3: TGTGCCAGCAGTTTATACGGACAGGGGAGGCAAGCTTTCTTT.

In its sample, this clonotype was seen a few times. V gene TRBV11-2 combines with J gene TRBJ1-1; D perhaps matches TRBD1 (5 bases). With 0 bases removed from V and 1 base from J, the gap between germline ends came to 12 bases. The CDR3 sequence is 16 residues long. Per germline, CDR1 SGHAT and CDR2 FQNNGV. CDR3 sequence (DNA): TGTGCCAGCAGCTTAGAATGGGGCCGTCGGAACACTGAAGCTTTCTTT. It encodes CASSLEWGRRNTEAFF. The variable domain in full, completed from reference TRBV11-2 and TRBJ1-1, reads EAGVAQSPRYKIIEKRQSVAFWCNPISGHATLYWYQQILGQGPKLLIQFQNNGVVDDSQLPKDRFSAERLKGVDSTLKIQPAKLEDSAVYLCASSLEWGRRNTEAFFGQGTRLTVV.

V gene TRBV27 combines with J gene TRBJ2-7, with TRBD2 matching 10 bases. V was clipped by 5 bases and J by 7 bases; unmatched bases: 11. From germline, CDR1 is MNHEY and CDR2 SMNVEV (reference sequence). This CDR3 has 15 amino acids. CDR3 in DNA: TGTGCCAGCAGTCCCGCTAGCGGGGGATCGGGAGAGCAGTACTTC. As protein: CASSPASGGSGEQYF.

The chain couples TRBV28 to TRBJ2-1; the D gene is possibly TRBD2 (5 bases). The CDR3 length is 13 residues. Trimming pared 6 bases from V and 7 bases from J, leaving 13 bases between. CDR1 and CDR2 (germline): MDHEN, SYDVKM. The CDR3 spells CASRKPPGNEQFF. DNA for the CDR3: TGTGCCAGCAGAAAACCCCCGGGGAATGAGCAGTTCTTC.

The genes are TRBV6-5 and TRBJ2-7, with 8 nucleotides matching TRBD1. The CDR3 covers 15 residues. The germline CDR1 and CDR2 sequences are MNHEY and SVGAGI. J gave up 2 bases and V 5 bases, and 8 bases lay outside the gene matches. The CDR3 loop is CASSTLSRGPYEQYF. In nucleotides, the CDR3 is TGTGCCAGCAGTACCCTCTCCAGGGGGCCCTACGAGCAGTACTTC.